The 9 T cell receptor beta chains listed next were all sequenced from one sample in a study of blood T cell repertoires in COVID-19. Repertoires were generated with immunoSEQ multiplex PCR, while TCRdb's copy carries only in-frame clones and drops some. The table has approximately 94,000 clones, roughly 80% seen once; the top ten hold under 35%. Sequencing used peripheral blood. These receptors were obtained from a man aged 65-85 years with active or convalescent COVID-19.

The J gene is TRBJ1-2, the V gene TRBV4-2, with a weak D call TRBD1 (5 bases). Germline V gives CDR1 LGHNA, CDR2 YNFKEQ. The ends were cut back, 0 bases at V and 1 base at J, with 15 bases in the middle. CDR3 length: 17 residues. The CDR3 DNA reads as TGTGCCAGCAGCCAAGATCGGACAAGGACGATTAACTATGGCTACACCTTC. This gives the protein CASSQDRTRTINYGYTF.

This chain uses TRBV9 with TRBJ2-3, with TRBD1 identical over 9 bases. The ends lost 4 bases at V and 1 base at J; junction bases unmatched: 4. Germline CDR1 SGDLS, CDR2 YYNGEE. CDR3 length: 15 residues. CDR3 sequence reads: CASSRQGEGTDTQYF. CDR3 bases: TGTGCCAGCAGCAGACAGGGGGAGGGCACAGATACGCAGTATTTT.

The genes are TRBV5-1 and TRBJ2-1; 7 nucleotides line up with TRBD1. The CDR3 totals 14 residues. Trimming at V came to 1 base and at J to 5 bases, leaving 3 bases not matched to a gene. CDR1 is SGHRS, CDR2 YFSETQ, per germline. This chain's CDR3 is CASSLRDSHNEQFF. DNA for the CDR3: TGCGCCAGCAGCTTGCGGGACAGCCACAATGAGCAGTTCTTC. Filled out from reference TRBV5-1 and TRBJ2-1, the complete variable domain reads KAGVTQTPRYLIKTRGQQVTLSCSPISGHRSVSWYQQTPGQGLQFLFEYFSETQRNKGNFPGRFSGRQFSNSRSEMNVSTLELGDSALYLCASSLRDSHNEQFFGPGTRLTVL.

The gene calls are TRBV7-8 and TRBJ1-1; D not certain. The germline gives CDR1 SGHVS, CDR2 FQNEAQ. Trimming took off 2 bases at V and 1 base at J, with 5 bases between the two ends. The CDR3 totals 13 residues. CDR3 region: CASSLSRNTEAFF. The CDR3 nucleotides read TGTGCCAGCAGCTTAAGCCGGAACACTGAAGCTTTCTTT.

This clone turned up a few times. The gene calls are TRBV29-1 and TRBJ2-4; the D is unclear. Germline CDR1 is SQVTM and CDR2 is ANQGSEA. The length of the CDR3 is 11 residues. The V and J ends lost 7 bases and 5 bases respectively, with 9 bases between them. Written as DNA, the CDR3 is TGCAGCGCCTCAACAGAAAACATTCAGTACTTC. Translation gives CSASTENIQYF. Full variable domain (remainder filled in from reference TRBV29-1 and TRBJ2-4): SAVISQKPSRDICQRGTSLTIQCQVDSQVTMMFWYRQQPGQSLTLIATANQGSEATYESGFVIDKFPISRPNLTFSTLTVSNMSPEDSSIYLCSASTENIQYFGAGTRLSVL.

DNA of the CDR3: TGCGCCAGCAGCCAAGTTCAGGGTTCGGATGAAGCTTTCTTT. Translated: CASSQVQGSDEAFF. This chain connects TRBV4-3 to TRBJ1-1, with D tentatively TRBD1 (5 bases). Trimming removed 1 base from V and 7 bases from J, with 13 bases in between. The CDR3 has 14 residues. Germline assignment: CDR1 LGHNA and CDR2 YSLEER.

This clone was seen more than once but under ten times. The J gene is TRBJ1-2, the V gene TRBV30, with 7 bases matching TRBD1. With 1 base clipped from V and 2 bases from J, the junction kept 7 bases outside the gene matches. Per germline, CDR1 GTSNPN and CDR2 SVGIG (reference sequence). The CDR3 length is 15 residues. The CDR3 spells CAWSARARGNYGYTF. The CDR3 DNA sequence: TGTGCCTGGAGTGCCCGGGCCAGGGGGAACTATGGCTACACCTTC.

The J gene is TRBJ1-6, the V gene TRBV7-6; D may be TRBD1 (6 bases). The CDR3 length is 15 residues. Germline CDR1 and CDR2: SGHVS and FNYEAQ. Trimming removed 1 base at V and 5 bases at J, with 9 bases between. CDR3 DNA: TGTGCCAGCAGCTTAGTGACAGGCGATAATTCACCCCTCCACTTT. Translating it yields CASSLVTGDNSPLHF.

The chain combines TRBV7-2 with TRBJ2-2; 9 positions match TRBD2. J gave up 2 bases and V 3 bases, and 10 bases lay outside the gene matches. Germline-derived CDR1 and CDR2 are SGHTA and FQGNSA. There are 18 residues in the CDR3. The CDR3 loop is CASSFILAGDGNTGELFF. CDR3 bases: TGTGCCAGCAGCTTCATTTTAGCGGGGGATGGAAACACCGGGGAGCTGTTTTTT.